One and the same sample provided the 9 T cell receptor beta chains below, sequenced in a study of T cell changes during pregnancy in multiple sclerosis. Sequenced by immunoSEQ multiplex PCR; TCRdb stores in-frame clones only, minus some. This sample yields over 70,000 clones, of which roughly 90% are seen a single time; 1.5% to 2% belongs to the top ten. Source: peripheral blood, taken in the first trimester of pregnancy. All receptors come from a female donor in good health, enrolled as a control in a pregnancy study.

This clone has a handful of counts. This sequence joins TRBV10-1 and TRBJ2-2; the D is unclear. The CDR3 is made up of 16 amino acids. V was clipped by 5 bases and J by 1 base, with 14 bases between them. Germline V gives CDR1 WNHNN, CDR2 SYGVQD (reference sequence). The CDR3 nucleotides are TGCGCCAGCAGTCCCCGACTGTTGGTGAACACCGGGGAGCTGTTTTTT. Its protein is CASSPRLLVNTGELFF.

This clone was counted once. The V call is TRBV5-1, the J call TRBJ2-2; D is possibly TRBD2 (5 bases). Per germline, CDR1 SGHRS and CDR2 YFSETQ. CDR3 length equals 15 residues. Trimming removed 0 bases from V and 2 bases from J, with 8 bases in between. The CDR3 DNA reads as TGCGCCAGCAGCTTGGCCGGGGAAAACACCGGGGAGCTGTTTTTT. Protein: CASSLAGENTGELFF. Drawing the rest from reference TRBV5-1 and TRBJ2-2, the complete variable domain is KAGVTQTPRYLIKTRGQQVTLSCSPISGHRSVSWYQQTPGQGLQFLFEYFSETQRNKGNFPGRFSGRQFSNSRSEMNVSTLELGDSALYLCASSLAGENTGELFFGEGSRLTVL.

This clone occurred once. The rearrangement uses TRBV28 and TRBJ2-1, with TRBD1 matching 9 bases. The CDR3 is 17 amino acids. Trimming removed 5 bases from V and 5 bases from J; junction bases left unmatched: 13. Germline V gene lookup returns CDR1 MDHEN and CDR2 SYDVKM. The DNA of the CDR3 is TGTGCCAGCAGTATTCCCGGGACAGGGTCAATCGACAATGAGCAGTTCTTC. Amino acids: CASSIPGTGSIDNEQFF.

V usage is TRBV18 and J usage is TRBJ2-6; D is unclear. Looked up from germline, CDR1 is KGHSH and CDR2 is LQKENI. The ends were cut back, 1 base at V and 0 bases at J, with 10 bases in the middle. The CDR3 totals 17 residues. The CDR3: CASSPLGADSGANVLTF. CDR3 coding DNA: TGTGCCAGCTCACCACTGGGCGCTGACTCTGGGGCCAACGTCCTGACTTTC.

The genes are TRBV6-6 and TRBJ1-4, with 7 bases that match TRBD1. The CDR3 runs to 13 residues. V lost 2 bases, J lost 8 bases, and 2 bases stayed unmatched. Germline CDR1 MNHNY, CDR2 SVGAGI (reference sequence). The CDR3 bases are TGTGCCAGCAGTTACCCGACAGGGGAAAAACTGTTTTTT. Translated: CASSYPTGEKLFF.

The gene calls are TRBV6-1 and TRBJ2-7; the match to TRBD1 covers 10 bases. Germline V CDR1 and CDR2: MNHNS, SASEGT. The CDR3 spans 15 residues. V lost 8 bases, J lost 3 bases, and 10 bases stayed unmatched. CDR3 bases: TGTGCCAGCCAGGGACAGGGGTCTTACCGCTACGAGCAGTACTTC. Encoded protein: CASQGQGSYRYEQYF.

This chain links TRBV27 with TRBJ2-1; 14 bases line up with TRBD2. Looked up from germline, CDR1 is MNHEY and CDR2 is SMNVEV (reference sequence). Trimming at V came to 4 bases and at J to 14 bases, leaving 10 bases not matched to a gene. This CDR3 is built from 15 residues. The CDR3 spells CASSSTSGRGLEEFF. Written as DNA, the CDR3 is TGTGCCAGCAGTTCGACTAGCGGGAGGGGTTTAGAGGAGTTCTTC.

The chain joins TRBV19 to TRBJ2-5, with 9 bases lining up with TRBD1. The germline V gene has CDR1 LNHDA and CDR2 SQIVND (reference sequence). Trimming at V came to 5 bases and at J to 7 bases, leaving 11 bases not matched to a gene. The CDR3 covers 15 residues. CDR3 sequence: CASSLSGTGHGTQYF. For the CDR3, the DNA is TGTGCCAGTAGTTTATCCGGGACAGGGCACGGGACCCAGTACTTC. Combining the CDR3 with reference TRBV19 and TRBJ2-5 gives the whole variable domain DGGITQSPKYLFRKEGQNVTLSCEQNLNHDAMYWYRQDPGQGLRLIYYSQIVNDFQKGDIAEGYSVSREKKESFPLTVTSAQKNPTAFYLCASSLSGTGHGTQYFGPGTRLLVL.

This chain uses TRBV7-2 with TRBJ2-7; TRBD2 is a possible D gene (6 bases). This CDR3 is built from 15 residues. The ends were cut back, 1 base at V and 0 bases at J, with 10 bases in the middle. Germline V gives CDR1 SGHTA, CDR2 FQGNSA. CDR3 amino acids: CASSLVDGSSYEQYF. The CDR3 nucleotides read TGTGCCAGCAGCTTAGTCGACGGGAGCTCCTACGAGCAGTACTTC.